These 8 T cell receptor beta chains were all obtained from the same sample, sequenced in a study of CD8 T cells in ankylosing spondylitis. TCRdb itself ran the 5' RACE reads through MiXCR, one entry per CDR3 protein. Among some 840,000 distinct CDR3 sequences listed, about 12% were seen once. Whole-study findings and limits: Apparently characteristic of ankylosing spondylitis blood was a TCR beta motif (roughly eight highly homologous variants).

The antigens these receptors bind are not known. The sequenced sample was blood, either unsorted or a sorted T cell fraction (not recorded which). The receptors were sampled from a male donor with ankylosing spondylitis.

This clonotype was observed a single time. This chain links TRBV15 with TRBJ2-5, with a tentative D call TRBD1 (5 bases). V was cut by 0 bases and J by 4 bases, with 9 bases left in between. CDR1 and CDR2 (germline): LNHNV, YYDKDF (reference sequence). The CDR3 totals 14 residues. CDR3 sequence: CATSRELDTETQYF. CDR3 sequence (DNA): TGTGCCACCAGCAGAGAATTGGACACAGAGACCCAGTACTTC.

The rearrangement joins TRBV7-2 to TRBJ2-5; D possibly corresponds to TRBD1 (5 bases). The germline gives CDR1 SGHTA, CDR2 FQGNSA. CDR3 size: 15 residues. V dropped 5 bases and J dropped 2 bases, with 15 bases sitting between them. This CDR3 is CASSAHRIQQETQYF. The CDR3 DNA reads TGTGCCAGCAGCGCCCACAGGATACAACAAGAGACCCAGTACTTC.

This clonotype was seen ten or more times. Written as DNA, the CDR3 is TGCGCCAGCAGCATAACTAGCGGGAGTCCCTACGAGCAGTACTTC. Translated, it gives CASSITSGSPYEQYF. This chain links TRBV5-1 with TRBJ2-7; the match to TRBD2 covers 11 bases. This CDR3 has 15 residues. V was pared by 4 bases and J by 2 bases, with 5 bases of the junction left unmatched. In germline, CDR1 is SGHRS, CDR2 YFSETQ.

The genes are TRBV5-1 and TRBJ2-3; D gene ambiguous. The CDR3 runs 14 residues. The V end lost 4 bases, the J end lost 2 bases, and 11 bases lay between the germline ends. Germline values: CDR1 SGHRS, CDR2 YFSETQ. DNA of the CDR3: TGCGCCAGCAGCGGCAGACAAAACACAGATACGCAGTATTTT. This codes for CASSGRQNTDTQYF.

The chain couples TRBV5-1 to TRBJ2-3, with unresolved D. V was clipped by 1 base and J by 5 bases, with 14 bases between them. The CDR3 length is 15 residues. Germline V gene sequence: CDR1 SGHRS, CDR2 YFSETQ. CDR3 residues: CASSLSPNLGDTQYF. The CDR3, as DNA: TGCGCCAGCAGCTTGTCCCCTAACCTAGGAGATACGCAGTATTTT.

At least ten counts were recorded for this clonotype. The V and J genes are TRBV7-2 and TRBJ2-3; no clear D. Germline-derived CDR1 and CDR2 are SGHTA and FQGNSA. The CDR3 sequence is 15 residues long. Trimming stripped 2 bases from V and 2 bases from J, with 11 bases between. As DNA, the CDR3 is TGTGCCAGCAGCTTATTCGGCGATGTCACAGATACGCAGTATTTT. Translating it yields CASSLFGDVTDTQYF.

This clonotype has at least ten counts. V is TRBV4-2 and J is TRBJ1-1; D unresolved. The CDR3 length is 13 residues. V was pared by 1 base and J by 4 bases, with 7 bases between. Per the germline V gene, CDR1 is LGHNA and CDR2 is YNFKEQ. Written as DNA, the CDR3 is TGTGCCAGCAGCCAAGTAGATGGCACTGAAGCTTTCTTT. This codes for CASSQVDGTEAFF.

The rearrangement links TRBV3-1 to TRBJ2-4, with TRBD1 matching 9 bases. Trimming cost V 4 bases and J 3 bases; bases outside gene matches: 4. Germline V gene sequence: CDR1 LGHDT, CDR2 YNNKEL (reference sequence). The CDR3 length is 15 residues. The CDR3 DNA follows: TGTGCCAGCAGCCTGGGACAGGGCGGCAAAAACATTCAGTACTTC. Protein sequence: CASSLGQGGKNIQYF.